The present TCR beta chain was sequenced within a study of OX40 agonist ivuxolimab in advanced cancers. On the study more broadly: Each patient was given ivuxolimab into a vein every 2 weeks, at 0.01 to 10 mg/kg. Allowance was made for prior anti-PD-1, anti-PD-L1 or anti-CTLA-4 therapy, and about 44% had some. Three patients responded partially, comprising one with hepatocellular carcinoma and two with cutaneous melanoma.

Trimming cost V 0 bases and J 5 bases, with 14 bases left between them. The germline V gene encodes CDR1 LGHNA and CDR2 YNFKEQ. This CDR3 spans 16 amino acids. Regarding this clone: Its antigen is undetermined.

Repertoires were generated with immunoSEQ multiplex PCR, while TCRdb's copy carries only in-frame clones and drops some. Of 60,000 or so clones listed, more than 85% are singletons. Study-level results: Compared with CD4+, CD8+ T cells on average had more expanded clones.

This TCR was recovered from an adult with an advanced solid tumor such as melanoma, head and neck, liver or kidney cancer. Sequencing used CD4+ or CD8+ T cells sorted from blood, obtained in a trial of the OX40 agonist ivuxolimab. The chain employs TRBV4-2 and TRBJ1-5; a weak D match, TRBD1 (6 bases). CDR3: CASSQDVGGYDQPQHF. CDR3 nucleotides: TGTGCCAGCAGCCAAGATGTCGGGGGCTACGATCAGCCCCAGCATTTT.